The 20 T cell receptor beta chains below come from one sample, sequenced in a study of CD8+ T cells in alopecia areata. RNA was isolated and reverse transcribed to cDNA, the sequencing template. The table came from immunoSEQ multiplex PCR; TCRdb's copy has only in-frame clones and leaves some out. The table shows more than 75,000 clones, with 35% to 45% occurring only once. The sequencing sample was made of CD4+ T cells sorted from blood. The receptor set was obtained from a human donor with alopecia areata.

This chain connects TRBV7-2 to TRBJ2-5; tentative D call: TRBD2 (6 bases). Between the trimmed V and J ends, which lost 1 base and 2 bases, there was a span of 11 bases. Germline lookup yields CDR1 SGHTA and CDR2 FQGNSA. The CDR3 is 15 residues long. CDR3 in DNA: TGTGCCAGCAGCTTAGTAGGGCGGGAACAAGAGACCCAGTACTTC. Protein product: CASSLVGREQETQYF.

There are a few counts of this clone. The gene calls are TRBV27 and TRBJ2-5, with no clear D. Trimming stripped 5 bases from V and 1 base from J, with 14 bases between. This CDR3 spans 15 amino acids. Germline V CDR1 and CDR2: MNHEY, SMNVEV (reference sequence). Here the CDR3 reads CASSTLGSGQETQYF. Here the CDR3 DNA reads TGTGCCAGCAGTACCCTGGGGTCGGGCCAAGAGACCCAGTACTTC.

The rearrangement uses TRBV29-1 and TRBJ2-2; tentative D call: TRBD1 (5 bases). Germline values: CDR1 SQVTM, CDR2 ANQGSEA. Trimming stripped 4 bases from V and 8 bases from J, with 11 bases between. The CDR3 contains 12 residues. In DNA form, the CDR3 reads TGCAGCGTTGCCGACAGTCCGGGGGAGCTGTTTTTT. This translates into CSVADSPGELFF.

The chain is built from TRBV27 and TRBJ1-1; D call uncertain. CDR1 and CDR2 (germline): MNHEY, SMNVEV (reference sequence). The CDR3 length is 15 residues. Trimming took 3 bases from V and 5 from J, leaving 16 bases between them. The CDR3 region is CASSFGPERSTEAFF. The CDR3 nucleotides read TGTGCCAGCAGTTTCGGGCCGGAGAGGTCTACTGAAGCTTTCTTT.

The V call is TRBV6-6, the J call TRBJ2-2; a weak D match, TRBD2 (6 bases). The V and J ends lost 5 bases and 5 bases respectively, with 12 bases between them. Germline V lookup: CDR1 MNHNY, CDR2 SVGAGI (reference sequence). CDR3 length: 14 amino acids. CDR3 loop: CASSPRGVTGELFF. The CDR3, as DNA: TGTGCCAGCAGTCCGCGGGGTGTGACCGGGGAGCTGTTTTTT.

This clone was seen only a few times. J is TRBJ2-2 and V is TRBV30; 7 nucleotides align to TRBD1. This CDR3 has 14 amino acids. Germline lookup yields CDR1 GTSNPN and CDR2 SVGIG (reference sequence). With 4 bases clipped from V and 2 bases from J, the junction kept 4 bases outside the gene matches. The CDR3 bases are TGTGCCTGGACGGGACAGCTTAACACCGGGGAGCTGTTTTTT. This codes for CAWTGQLNTGELFF.

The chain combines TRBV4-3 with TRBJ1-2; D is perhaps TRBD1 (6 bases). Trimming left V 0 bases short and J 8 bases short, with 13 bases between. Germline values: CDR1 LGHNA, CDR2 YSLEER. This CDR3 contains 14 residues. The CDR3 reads CASSQDRGWRGYTF. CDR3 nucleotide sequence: TGCGCCAGCAGCCAAGACAGGGGATGGAGAGGCTACACCTTC.

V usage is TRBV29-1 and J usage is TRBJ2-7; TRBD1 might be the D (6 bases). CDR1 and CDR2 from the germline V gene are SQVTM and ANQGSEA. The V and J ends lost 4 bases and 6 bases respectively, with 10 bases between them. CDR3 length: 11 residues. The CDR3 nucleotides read TGCAGCGTTGTGAGGGACACCGAGCAGTACTTC. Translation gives CSVVRDTEQYF.

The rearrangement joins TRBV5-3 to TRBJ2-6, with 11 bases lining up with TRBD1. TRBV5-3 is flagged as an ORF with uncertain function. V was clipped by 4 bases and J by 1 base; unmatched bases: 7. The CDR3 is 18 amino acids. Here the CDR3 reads CARSPGQGAPSGANVLTF. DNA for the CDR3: TGTGCCAGAAGCCCCGGACAGGGGGCGCCGTCTGGGGCCAACGTCCTGACTTTC.

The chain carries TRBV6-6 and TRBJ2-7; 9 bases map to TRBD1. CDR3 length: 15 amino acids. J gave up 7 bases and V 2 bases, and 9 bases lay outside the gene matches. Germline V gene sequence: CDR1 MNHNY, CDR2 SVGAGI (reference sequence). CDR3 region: CASSYTWGQGGEQYF. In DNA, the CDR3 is TGTGCCAGCAGTTACACGTGGGGACAGGGTGGAGAGCAGTACTTC.

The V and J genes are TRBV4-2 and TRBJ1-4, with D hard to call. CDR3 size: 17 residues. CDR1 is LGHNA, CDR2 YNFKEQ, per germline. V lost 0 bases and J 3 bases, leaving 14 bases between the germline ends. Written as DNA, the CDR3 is TGTGCCAGCAGCCAAGAAGCCACGCGGGGTGCTAATGAAAAACTGTTTTTT. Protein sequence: CASSQEATRGANEKLFF.

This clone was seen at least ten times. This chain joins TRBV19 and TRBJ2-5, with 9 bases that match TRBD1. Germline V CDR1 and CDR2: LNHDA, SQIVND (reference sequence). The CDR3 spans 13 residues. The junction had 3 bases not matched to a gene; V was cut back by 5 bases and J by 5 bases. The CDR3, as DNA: TGTGCCAGTAGTCGGGACAGGGTTGAGACCCAGTACTTC. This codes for CASSRDRVETQYF.

The CDR3 protein is CAWTRLATHTGELFF. The CDR3 DNA sequence: TGTGCCTGGACGCGACTAGCGACACACACCGGGGAGCTGTTTTTT. V and J are TRBV30 and TRBJ2-2; TRBD2 aligns across 8 bases. V was pared by 4 bases and J by 3 bases, with 7 bases of the junction left unmatched. The CDR3 consists of 15 residues. The germline CDR1 and CDR2 sequences are GTSNPN and SVGIG (reference sequence).

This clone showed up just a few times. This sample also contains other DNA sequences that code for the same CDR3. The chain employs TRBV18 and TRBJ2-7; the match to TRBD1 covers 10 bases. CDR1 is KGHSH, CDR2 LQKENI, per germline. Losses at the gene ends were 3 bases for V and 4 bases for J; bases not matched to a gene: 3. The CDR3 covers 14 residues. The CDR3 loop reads CASSPRTGGYEQYF. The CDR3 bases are TGTGCCAGCTCACCCCGGACAGGGGGGTACGAGCAGTACTTC.

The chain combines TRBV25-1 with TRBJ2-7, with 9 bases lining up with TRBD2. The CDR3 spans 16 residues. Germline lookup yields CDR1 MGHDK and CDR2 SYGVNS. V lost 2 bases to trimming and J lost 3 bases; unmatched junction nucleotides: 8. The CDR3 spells CASSEPLAGEFYEQYF. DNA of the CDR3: TGTGCCAGCAGTGAACCGTTAGCGGGAGAGTTCTACGAGCAGTACTTC.

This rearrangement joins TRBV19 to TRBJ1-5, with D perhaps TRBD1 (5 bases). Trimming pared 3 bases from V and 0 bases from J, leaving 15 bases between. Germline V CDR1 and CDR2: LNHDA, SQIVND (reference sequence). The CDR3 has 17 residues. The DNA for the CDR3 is TGTGCCAGTAGTATGGGTGCCAGGGCCTATAGCAATCAGCCCCAGCATTTT. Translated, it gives CASSMGARAYSNQPQHF.

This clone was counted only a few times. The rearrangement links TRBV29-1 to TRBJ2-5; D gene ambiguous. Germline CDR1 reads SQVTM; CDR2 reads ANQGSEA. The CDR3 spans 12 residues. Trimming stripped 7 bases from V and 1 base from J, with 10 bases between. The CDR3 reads CSASPSQETQYF. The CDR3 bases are TGCAGCGCTAGTCCATCCCAAGAGACCCAGTACTTC.

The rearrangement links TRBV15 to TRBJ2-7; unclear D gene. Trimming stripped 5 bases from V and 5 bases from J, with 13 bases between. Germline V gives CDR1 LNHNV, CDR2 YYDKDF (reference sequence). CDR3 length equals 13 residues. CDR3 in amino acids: CATSYVEGHEQYF. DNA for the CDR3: TGTGCCACCAGCTACGTAGAAGGCCACGAGCAGTACTTC.

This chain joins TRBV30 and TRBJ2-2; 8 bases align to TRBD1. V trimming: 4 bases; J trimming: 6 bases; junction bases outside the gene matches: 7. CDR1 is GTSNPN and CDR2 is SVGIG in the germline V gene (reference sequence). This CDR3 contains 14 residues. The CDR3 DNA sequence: TGTGCCTGGAAGAAGGGACAGGCCCCCGGGGAGCTGTTTTTT. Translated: CAWKKGQAPGELFF.

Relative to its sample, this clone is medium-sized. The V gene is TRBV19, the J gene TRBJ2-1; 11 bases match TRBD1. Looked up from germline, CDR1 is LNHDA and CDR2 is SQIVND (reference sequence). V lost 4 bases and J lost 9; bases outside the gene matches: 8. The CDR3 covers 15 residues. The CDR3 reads CASSTGTGGGGEQFF. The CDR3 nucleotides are TGTGCCAGTAGTACCGGGACAGGGGGTGGCGGTGAGCAGTTCTTC. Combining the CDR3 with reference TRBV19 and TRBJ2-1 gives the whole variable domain DGGITQSPKYLFRKEGQNVTLSCEQNLNHDAMYWYRQDPGQGLRLIYYSQIVNDFQKGDIAEGYSVSREKKESFPLTVTSAQKNPTAFYLCASSTGTGGGGEQFFGPGTRLTVL.